There are a few counts of the clone carrying this T cell receptor (beta chain). At the DNA level, this CDR3 is encoded by other sequences in the same sample as well. The data were obtained in a study of control samples from healthy donors and cancer patients. Trimming shortened V by 0 bases and J by 4 bases, and 13 bases separated the two germline ends. The CDR3 length is 16 residues. Germline loops: CDR1 SNHLY, CDR2 FYNNEI. Produced via immunoSEQ multiplex PCR; TCRdb's table is partial and in-frame only. The data contain over 110,000 clones, about 88% of them seen just once; the ten biggest clones take up 8% to 9.5%.

The TCR was taken from a woman aged 25 to 45 in good health. Sequencing used blood. This rearrangement joins TRBV2 to TRBJ1-5; D is perhaps TRBD1 (6 bases). CDR3 region: CASSEALGQGNQPQHF. The CDR3 bases are TGTGCCAGCAGTGAAGCGCTGGGGCAGGGGAATCAGCCCCAGCATTTT. Filled out from reference TRBV2 and TRBJ1-5, the complete variable domain reads EPEVTQTPSHQVTQMGQEVILRCVPISNHLYFYWYRQILGQKVEFLVSFYNNEISEKSEIFDDQFSVERPDGSNFTLKIRSTKLEDSAMYFCASSEALGQGNQPQHFGDGTRLSIL.